Each of the 20 T cell receptor beta chains below was sequenced from the same sample in a study of beta chain features in type 1 diabetes. All of the isolated RNA was reverse transcribed, so expressed TCRB transcripts were sequenced. Sequencing was performed with immunoSEQ multiplex PCR; in TCRdb, only in-frame clones are kept and a portion is missing. The data hold fewer than 150,000 clones, with about 7% observed a single time. The sequencing sample was made of central memory CD4+ T cells from blood. These receptor sequences come from a woman in her twenties or thirties in good health.

This clone appeared a few times. The chain is built from TRBV7-2 and TRBJ2-7, with 8 nucleotides matching TRBD2. Germline lookup yields CDR1 SGHTA and CDR2 FQGNSA. The CDR3 consists of 17 residues. The ends lost 1 base at V and 6 bases at J; junction bases unmatched: 14. The CDR3 region has the DNA TGTGCCAGCAGCTTAGGGATGTTCGGGCTAGCGGGCTTCGAGCAGTACTTC. As protein: CASSLGMFGLAGFEQYF.

The genes are TRBV27 and TRBJ2-2, with 7 bases lining up with TRBD2. The CDR3 has 17 amino acids. After removal of 0 bases from V and 7 bases from J, the junction contained 11 bases not matched to a gene. Germline values: CDR1 MNHEY, CDR2 SMNVEV (reference sequence). CDR3 coding DNA: TGTGCCAGCAGTTTATCGGCGCGGGCTAGGGAGGGCGGGGAGCTGTTTTTT. Its protein product is CASSLSARAREGGELFF.

This clone showed up just a few times. DNA of the CDR3: TGTGCCAGCAGCCGAAGCGGGACTAGAGAGACCCAGTACTTC. Residues: CASSRSGTRETQYF. The genes are TRBV7-6 and TRBJ2-5, with 8 bases identical to TRBD2. CDR3 length: 14 amino acids. Trimming removed 5 bases from V and 4 bases from J; junction bases left unmatched: 6. CDR1 is SGHVS, CDR2 FNYEAQ, per germline.

This clone was found a few times. The chain has TRBV30 and TRBJ1-2; the D gene is possibly TRBD1 (5 bases). CDR1 is GTSNPN and CDR2 is SVGIG in the germline V gene (reference sequence). V was shortened by 4 bases and J by 2 bases, with 5 bases between the two germline ends. The CDR3 is 11 amino acids. In nucleotides, the CDR3 is TGTGCCTGGACAGGGAACTATGGCTACACCTTC. Translating gives CAWTGNYGYTF.

This clone was observed a few times. Other nucleotide sequences in the sample specify the same CDR3. As DNA, the CDR3 is TGTGCCTGGAGTGTACGACTAGAAGCTTTCTTT. This codes for CAWSVRLEAFF. The V and J genes are TRBV30 and TRBJ1-1; no reliable D call. Germline CDR1 is GTSNPN and CDR2 is SVGIG (reference sequence). CDR3 length: 11 residues. Trimming removed 0 bases from V and 8 bases from J, with 7 bases in between.

This clone was seen a few times. V is TRBV5-4 and J is TRBJ2-5, with 8 bases matching TRBD2. The CDR3 runs 12 residues. Per the germline V gene, CDR1 is SGHNT and CDR2 is YYREEE (reference sequence). V dropped 10 bases and J dropped 4; count of bases not matched to a gene: 6. Written as DNA, the CDR3 is TGTGCCGCCGGGGGGGCTAGAGAGACCCAGTACTTC. Its translation is CAAGGARETQYF.

This clone was seen a few times. The chain joins TRBV5-4 to TRBJ1-2; 10 nucleotides agree with TRBD1. The CDR3 covers 14 residues. CDR1 SGHNT and CDR2 YYREEE come from the germline V gene (reference sequence). Trimming took 4 bases from V and 5 from J; bases not matched to a gene: 5. In DNA form, the CDR3 reads TGTGCCAGCAGCATTGGACAGGGGGTGTATGGCTACACCTTC. Translated: CASSIGQGVYGYTF.

This clone was found a few times. The rearrangement uses TRBV5-4 and TRBJ1-2, with 8 bases identical to TRBD1. Losses at the gene ends were 4 bases for V and 4 bases for J; bases not matched to a gene: 3. Germline assignment: CDR1 SGHNT and CDR2 YYREEE (reference sequence). The CDR3 is made up of 13 amino acids. CDR3: CASSPGGAYGYTF. In DNA form, the CDR3 reads TGTGCCAGCAGCCCAGGGGGCGCCTATGGCTACACCTTC.

This clone was counted at least ten times. CDR3: CASSFLAGDEQYF. The CDR3, as DNA: TGTGCCAGCAGCTTTCTAGCGGGAGACGAGCAGTACTTC. V and J are TRBV4-2 and TRBJ2-7; 10 nucleotides match TRBD2. J gave up 5 bases and V 5 bases, and 3 bases lay outside the gene matches. This CDR3 region has 13 residues. The germline gives CDR1 LGHNA, CDR2 YNFKEQ.

This clone was picked up a small number of times. The chain links TRBV9 to TRBJ2-5; perhaps TRBD2 as D (5 bases). Germline CDR1 is SGDLS and CDR2 is YYNGEE. The CDR3 is 15 amino acids. Between the trimmed V and J ends, which lost 0 bases and 5 bases, there was a span of 14 bases. The CDR3 region is CASSVAPLADETQYF. The CDR3 DNA reads as TGTGCCAGCAGCGTAGCTCCGCTAGCTGACGAGACCCAGTACTTC.

This chain joins TRBV7-9 and TRBJ2-7; maybe TRBD2 (7 bases). The CDR3 covers 14 residues. Looked up from germline, CDR1 is SEHNR and CDR2 is FQNEAQ (reference sequence). Trimming pared 5 bases from V and 0 bases from J, leaving 11 bases between. The CDR3 DNA reads as TGTGCCAGCAGCCAAGCGGGACACTCCTACGAGCAGTACTTC. It specifies CASSQAGHSYEQYF.

V gene TRBV6-5 combines with J gene TRBJ2-5; D might be TRBD1 (5 bases). The J call may be mistaken, given a closer DNA end match to TRBJ2-7. The CDR3 totals 14 residues. Looked up from germline, CDR1 is MNHEY and CDR2 is SVGAGI. The CDR3 DNA reads as TGTGCCAGCAGCCCCCACAGGAACTCCTACGAGCAGTACTTC. Translation: CASSPHRNSYEQYF.

The chain joins TRBV28 to TRBJ2-7, with D possibly being TRBD1 (5 bases). This CDR3 is 14 amino acids long. V lost 5 bases to trimming and J lost 2 bases, with 13 bases between them. Germline CDR1 and CDR2: MDHEN and SYDVKM. The CDR3 sequence: CASSGAGPTYEQYF. Written as DNA, the CDR3 is TGTGCCAGCAGTGGAGCAGGGCCCACCTACGAGCAGTACTTC.

The chain recombines TRBV15 with TRBJ2-7; 9 bases match TRBD1. The junction had 7 bases not matched to a gene; V was cut back by 4 bases and J by 6 bases. CDR3 size: 14 residues. Germline CDR1 LNHNV, CDR2 YYDKDF (reference sequence). The CDR3 DNA sequence: TGTGCCACCAGCACTCGGACAGGGGCGGGCGAGCAGTACTTC. Encoded protein: CATSTRTGAGEQYF.

This clone was seen only a few times. The chain uses TRBV9 and TRBJ2-3; a weak D match, TRBD2 (5 bases). CDR1 and CDR2 (germline): SGDLS, YYNGEE. Trimming stripped 5 bases from V and 6 bases from J, with 19 bases between. The CDR3 totals 15 residues. The CDR3 sequence: CASSPSVAKSDTQYF. Here the CDR3 DNA reads TGTGCCAGCAGTCCATCCGTAGCGAAGTCGGATACGCAGTATTTT.

V and J are TRBV11-2 and TRBJ2-3, with 7 bases aligning to TRBD2. The CDR3 is 15 residues long. V lost 1 base, J lost 2 bases, and 3 bases stayed unmatched. The germline CDR1 and CDR2 sequences are SGHAT and FQNNGV. CDR3 DNA: TGTGCCAGCAGCTTAGCTAGCGGCTACACAGATACGCAGTATTTT. This sequence encodes CASSLASGYTDTQYF. Combining the CDR3 with reference TRBV11-2 and TRBJ2-3 gives the whole variable domain EAGVAQSPRYKIIEKRQSVAFWCNPISGHATLYWYQQILGQGPKLLIQFQNNGVVDDSQLPKDRFSAERLKGVDSTLKIQPAKLEDSAVYLCASSLASGYTDTQYFGPGTRLTVL.

Details on this clone: Germline and junction disagree at one end, which may indicate a read error. The chain carries TRBV7-7 and TRBJ2-7; TRBD1 matches at 12 bases. CDR1 is SSHAT, CDR2 FNYEAQ, per germline (reference sequence). CDR3 length: 15 residues. In DNA form, the CDR3 reads TGTGCTAGCAGCTTGGGACAGGGGGCGCAGTACGAGCAGTACTTC. Residues: CASSLGQGAQYEQYF. The entire variable domain, with the rest obtained from reference TRBV7-7 and TRBJ2-7, is as follows: GAGVSQSPRYKVTKRGQDVTLRCDPISSHATLYWYQQALGQGPEFLTYFNYEAQPDKSGLPSDRFSAERPEGSISTLTIQRTEQRDSAMYRCASSLGQGAQYEQYFGPGTRLTVT.

This clone was detected many times. This rearrangement joins TRBV4-3 to TRBJ2-7; perhaps TRBD2 as D (6 bases). Trimming left V 3 bases short and J 3 bases short, with 18 bases between. There are 16 residues in the CDR3. CDR1 is LGHNA, CDR2 YSLEER, per germline. CDR3 protein: CASSQWRASENYEQYF. The CDR3 region has the DNA TGCGCCAGCAGCCAGTGGAGAGCTAGCGAGAACTACGAGCAGTACTTC.

This clone came up many times. This rearrangement joins TRBV5-4 to TRBJ2-5, with D possibly TRBD1 on 6 matching bases. CDR1 and CDR2 from the germline V gene are SGHNT and YYREEE (reference sequence). This CDR3 has 14 residues. The V end was cut by 1 base, the J end by 4 bases, with 11 bases between. The CDR3 loop reads CASSLSKGGETQYF. The CDR3, as DNA: TGTGCCAGCAGCTTGTCGAAAGGGGGAGAGACCCAGTACTTC.

This clone was picked up a small number of times. The V call is TRBV7-8, the J call TRBJ1-1, with no clear D. V lost 0 bases and J lost 1, with 6 bases in between. Germline values: CDR1 SGHVS, CDR2 FQNEAQ. CDR3 length equals 14 residues. The CDR3 loop reads CASSLAFGNTEAFF. Here the CDR3 DNA reads TGTGCCAGCAGCTTAGCGTTCGGGAACACTGAAGCTTTCTTT.